The 2 T cell receptor beta chains given below trace back to one sample, sequenced in a study of OX40 agonist ivuxolimab in advanced cancers. The receptor library was made with the immunoSEQ multiplex PCR assay. Imported from immuneACCESS, the table was reduced by TCRdb to in-frame sequences with V and J called. These copies leave out some clones; in studies compared against another copy, an unresolved V gene accounts for under half, and the cause of the remainder is not known. The sample has roughly 62,000 clones on record, 70% to 90% of them singletons. Roughly 0.88% of the sample rests with the top ten. Specimen: CD4+ or CD8+ T cells sorted from blood, collected in a trial of the OX40 agonist ivuxolimab. The receptors here all came from an adult with an advanced solid tumor such as melanoma, head and neck, liver or kidney cancer.

The chain combines TRBV28 with TRBJ1-5; TRBD1 matches 7 bases. V was pared by 4 bases and J by 2 bases, with 8 bases of the junction left unmatched. The CDR3 is 16 amino acids. Germline-derived CDR1 and CDR2 are MDHEN and SYDVKM. CDR3 region: CASSSADRVGNQPQHF. The CDR3 DNA reads as TGTGCCAGCAGTTCAGCCGACAGGGTCGGCAATCAGCCCCAGCATTTT. Drawing the rest from reference TRBV28 and TRBJ1-5, the complete variable domain is DVKVTQSSRYLVKRTGEKVFLECVQDMDHENMFWYRQDPGLGLRLIYFSYDVKMKEKGDIPEGYSVSREKKERFSLILESASTNQTSMYLCASSSADRVGNQPQHFGDGTRLSIL.

The chain employs TRBV5-1 and TRBJ2-7; D is perhaps TRBD1 or TRBD2 (5 bases each). Germline assignment: CDR1 SGHRS and CDR2 YFSETQ. This CDR3 comprises 17 residues. The V and J ends lost 0 bases and 0 bases respectively, with 16 bases between them. The CDR3 DNA reads TGCGCCAGCAGCTTGGCCTGGAAAAGGGACGCCTCCTACGAGCAGTACTTC. Protein product: CASSLAWKRDASYEQYF.